This TCR beta chain was recovered during a study of OX40 agonist ivuxolimab in advanced cancers. Study outcomes and limitations: At 0.1 to 3.0 mg/kg, CD4+ and CD8+ blood T cells expanded clonally by week 6.

Losses at the gene ends were 4 bases for V and 3 bases for J; bases not matched to a gene: 3. CDR3 length equals 15 residues. From germline, CDR1 is SGHTA and CDR2 FQGTGA. Sequencing was performed with immunoSEQ multiplex PCR; in TCRdb, only in-frame clones are kept and a portion is missing. The data contain 57,000 or so clones, over 75% of them singletons. Concerning this clone itself: Its matching antigen is unknown.

The chain links TRBV7-3 to TRBJ2-3; 11 bases are shared with TRBD2. This sample comprised CD4+ or CD8+ T cells sorted from blood, obtained in a trial of the OX40 agonist ivuxolimab. This TCR was sampled from an adult with an advanced solid tumor such as melanoma, head and neck, liver or kidney cancer. The CDR3 DNA is TGTGCCAGCAGCTGGGGGACTAGCGGAACAGATACGCAGTATTTT. Translation gives CASSWGTSGTDTQYF.